The rows below give T cell receptor beta chains drawn from one sample of a study of T cells in Graves' hyperthyroidism and ophthalmopathy. TCRdb re-called the multiplex PCR reads with MiXCR, one entry per CDR3 protein. Among more than 300,000 distinct CDR3 sequences listed, about 14% were seen once. Source material: blood. These receptors all come from a woman in her twenties or thirties with Graves' ophthalmopathy. Each CDR3 is given with its conserved first and last residue. The D gene is left open where the match is weak.

d_gene: TRBD1; v_gene: TRBV20-1; j_gene: TRBJ1-1; CDR3aa: CSATPGGKGEAFF
d_gene: .; v_gene: TRBV30; j_gene: TRBJ1-4; CDR3aa: CARSRTFRDKLFF
d_gene: TRBD2; v_gene: TRBV20-1; j_gene: TRBJ2-5; CDR3aa: CSARGLAEETQYF
d_gene: .; v_gene: TRBV7-2; j_gene: TRBJ2-6; CDR3aa: CAIRASGANVLTF
d_gene: .; v_gene: TRBV12-3/TRBV12-4; j_gene: TRBJ2-3; CDR3aa: CASSLIQGYGTDTQYF
d_gene: TRBD2; v_gene: TRBV5-4; j_gene: TRBJ2-3; CDR3aa: CASSFGRAADTQYF
d_gene: .; v_gene: TRBV7-3; j_gene: TRBJ2-1; CDR3aa: CASSLARFHNEQFF
d_gene: .; v_gene: TRBV20-1; j_gene: TRBJ1-5; CDR3aa: CSAKAAGGNQPQHF
d_gene: .; v_gene: TRBV24-1; j_gene: TRBJ2-2; CDR3aa: CATSDPSNTGELFF
d_gene: TRBD1; v_gene: TRBV6-1; j_gene: TRBJ2-2; CDR3aa: CASSEPGQAGELFF
d_gene: .; v_gene: TRBV10-1; j_gene: TRBJ2-5; CDR3aa: CASSSSGTQETQYF
d_gene: .; v_gene: TRBV30; j_gene: TRBJ1-2; CDR3aa: CAWSVSQNYGYTF
d_gene: .; v_gene: TRBV12-3/TRBV12-4; j_gene: TRBJ2-5; CDR3aa: CASSQVGVSPQETQYF
d_gene: TRBD2; v_gene: TRBV7-6; j_gene: TRBJ2-7; CDR3aa: CASSSAGTSGFEQYF
d_gene: .; v_gene: TRBV4-1; j_gene: TRBJ2-5; CDR3aa: CASSQEPGPETQYF
d_gene: .; v_gene: TRBV20-1; j_gene: TRBJ1-6; CDR3aa: CSARGPDTSSYNSPLHF
d_gene: TRBD1; v_gene: TRBV6-1; j_gene: TRBJ2-6; CDR3aa: CASSSPVLTGGAPGANVLTF
d_gene: TRBD1; v_gene: TRBV11-2; j_gene: TRBJ2-7; CDR3aa: CASSLVGGQGAYEQYF
d_gene: TRBD2; v_gene: TRBV11-2; j_gene: TRBJ2-1; CDR3aa: CASSLVGGTSGGDEQFF
d_gene: TRBD2; v_gene: TRBV3-1; j_gene: TRBJ2-5; CDR3aa: CASSRTASGGLGETQYF
d_gene: .; v_gene: TRBV5-1; j_gene: TRBJ2-5; CDR3aa: CASSFGQRETQYF
d_gene: .; v_gene: TRBV2; j_gene: TRBJ1-6; CDR3aa: CASRRNYNSPLHF
d_gene: .; v_gene: TRBV18; j_gene: TRBJ2-1; CDR3aa: CASSPLQVSYNEQFF
d_gene: .; v_gene: TRBV5-8; j_gene: TRBJ1-2; CDR3aa: CASSSGAQSYYGYTF
d_gene: .; v_gene: TRBV7-3; j_gene: TRBJ1-1; CDR3aa: CASSASSATEAFF
d_gene: TRBD1; v_gene: TRBV28; j_gene: TRBJ2-1; CDR3aa: CASSKKLGQAYNEQFF
d_gene: TRBD1; v_gene: TRBV19; j_gene: TRBJ1-2; CDR3aa: CASRSRGQVYGYTF
d_gene: .; v_gene: TRBV6-1; j_gene: TRBJ1-1; CDR3aa: CASSEPTTEAFF
d_gene: .; v_gene: TRBV7-9; j_gene: TRBJ1-5; CDR3aa: CASSAVLISNQPQHF
d_gene: TRBD2; v_gene: TRBV20-1; j_gene: TRBJ2-2; CDR3aa: CSGKRGANTGELFF
d_gene: TRBD1; v_gene: TRBV6-1; j_gene: TRBJ2-1; CDR3aa: CASSEMGQPHNEQFF
d_gene: .; v_gene: TRBV7-2; j_gene: TRBJ2-1; CDR3aa: CAGSLVGVSSYNEQFF
d_gene: .; v_gene: TRBV27; j_gene: TRBJ2-2; CDR3aa: CASSLSGGGGAGELFF
d_gene: .; v_gene: TRBV11-2; j_gene: TRBJ2-1; CDR3aa: CASSLSGYNEQFF
d_gene: .; v_gene: TRBV12-3/TRBV12-4; j_gene: TRBJ2-5; CDR3aa: CAGSLDLEETQYF
d_gene: .; v_gene: TRBV30; j_gene: TRBJ2-1; CDR3aa: CAWGPGLSSYNEQFF
d_gene: .; v_gene: TRBV28; j_gene: TRBJ1-1; CDR3aa: CASSLGGLGGREAFF
d_gene: .; v_gene: TRBV11-2; j_gene: TRBJ2-1; CDR3aa: CASSRMINTAGQFF
d_gene: TRBD1; v_gene: TRBV7-9; j_gene: TRBJ1-2; CDR3aa: CASMGTGNNYGYTF
d_gene: .; v_gene: TRBV28; j_gene: TRBJ2-2; CDR3aa: CASSLSGTRGDRDLNTGELFF
d_gene: TRBD2; v_gene: TRBV2; j_gene: TRBJ2-3; CDR3aa: CASKRGGVTDTQYF
d_gene: .; v_gene: TRBV12-3/TRBV12-4; j_gene: TRBJ1-4; CDR3aa: CASSLSPKLFF
d_gene: .; v_gene: TRBV27; j_gene: TRBJ2-3; CDR3aa: CASSKGGHTDTQYF
d_gene: .; v_gene: TRBV9; j_gene: TRBJ2-5; CDR3aa: CASSVGMGQETQYF
d_gene: .; v_gene: TRBV7-2; j_gene: TRBJ1-6; CDR3aa: CASSLYGGNSPLHF
d_gene: TRBD1; v_gene: TRBV20-1; j_gene: TRBJ1-1; CDR3aa: CSADGTGHTEAFF
d_gene: .; v_gene: TRBV20-1; j_gene: TRBJ2-7; CDR3aa: CSAHGSQGSYYEQYF